This T cell receptor (beta chain) derives from a study of sequential checkpoint blockade in melanoma. Germline V gene data show CDR1 as SGHVS and CDR2 as FNYEAQ. The ends were cut back, 1 base at V and 3 bases at J, with 28 bases in the middle. There are 21 residues in the CDR3. Repertoires were generated with immunoSEQ multiplex PCR, while TCRdb's copy carries only in-frame clones and drops some. The sample gives about 10,000 clones, more than 75% of which show up once; approximately 50% is in the top ten. Noted treatment: randomized to nivolumab then ipilimumab (arm A) or the reverse (arm B). None of the patients previously received DNA-damaging chemotherapy.

The chain uses TRBV7-6 and TRBJ1-5; D gene uncertain. This clonotype was sampled from a human donor with melanoma. The sample consisted of CD8+ T cells sorted from blood (inferred from file names), taken from a patient given nivolumab and ipilimumab in sequence. The CDR3 protein is CASSLVAPGYGSTAINQPQHF. The DNA for the CDR3 is TGTGCCAGCAGCTTAGTTGCCCCGGGCTACGGGAGCACCGCCATCAATCAGCCCCAGCATTTT. Full variable domain (remainder filled in from reference TRBV7-6 and TRBJ1-5): GAGVSQSPRYKVTKRGQDVALRCDPISGHVSLYWYRQALGQGPEFLTYFNYEAQQDKSGLPNDRFSAERPEGSISTLTIQRTEQRDSAMYRCASSLVAPGYGSTAINQPQHFGDGTRLSIL.